Here is one TCR beta chain with its context. Its antigen remains unidentified. The PCR used 60 Vbeta and 13 Jbeta primers. Sequenced by immunoSEQ multiplex PCR; TCRdb stores in-frame clones only, minus some. The sample lists more than 100,000 clones, 75% to 85% occurring once. These data belong to a study of cytomegalovirus exposure and HLA in healthy donors. Study-level findings and limits: Common viral pathogens (according to a later analysis) appeared linked to several of the most significant clusters. 150 or so TCR beta chains were listed as cytomegalovirus-associated. Later on, an analysis tied some 17,000 TCR beta sequences to HLA alleles at 0.05 false discovery rate.

CDR1 is MNHNS, CDR2 SASEGT, per germline. The CDR3 is 11 residues long. V lost 2 bases and J 11 bases, leaving 9 bases between the germline ends. This chain joins TRBV6-1 and TRBJ2-5, with a tentative D call TRBD1 (6 bases). The sequenced sample was PBMCs. This receptor was taken from a man between 40 and 49 years old in good health and CMV-seronegative. The CDR3 reads CASSENREQYF. Written as DNA, the CDR3 is TGTGCCAGCAGTGAAAACAGGGAGCAGTACTTC.